This is a list of T cell receptor beta chains from one sample in a study of persistence of HIV-infected CD4 T cells. No cognate antigen is known for these TCRs. Generated by immunoSEQ multiplex PCR, the TCRdb table keeps only in-frame clones and is missing some. The sample yields over 15,000 clones, 65% seen once. The material sequenced was CD4+ T cells sorted from PBMCs after approximately 19-hour stimulation, taken from a patient who received antiretroviral therapy. The receptors derive from an adult woman with HIV who was CMV-seropositive. Each CDR3 is given with its conserved first and last residue. The D gene is left open where the match is weak. Only part of the rows carry a size: once, few, many, or a class if the clone is expanded.

v_call: TRBV2; clone_size: few; d_call: NA; cdr3_length: 15; j_call: TRBJ2-2; cdr3_aa: CASTAQGMNTGELFF; cdr3_nt: TGTGCCAGCACCGCGCAGGGCATGAACACCGGGGAGCTGTTTTTT
v_call: TRBV7-3; clone_size: few; d_call: NA; cdr3_length: 13; j_call: TRBJ2-3; cdr3_aa: CASSPTLGDTQYF; cdr3_nt: TGTGCCAGCAGTCCTACCCTAGGAGATACGCAGTATTTT
v_call: TRBV5-4; clone_size: few; d_call: NA; cdr3_length: 16; j_call: TRBJ2-1; cdr3_aa: CASTTGGARGYNEQFF; cdr3_nt: TGTGCCAGTACCACAGGGGGGGCGCGGGGATACAATGAGCAGTTCTTC
v_call: TRBV10-2; clone_size: NA; d_call: NA; cdr3_length: 15; j_call: TRBJ2-2; cdr3_aa: CASSESNRNTGELFF; cdr3_nt: TGCGCCAGCAGTGAGTCGAATAGGAACACCGGGGAGCTGTTTTTT
v_call: TRBV10-3; clone_size: NA; d_call: NA; cdr3_length: 13; j_call: TRBJ1-2; cdr3_aa: CAISDPPLMGYTF; cdr3_nt: TGTGCCATCAGTGACCCCCCATTAATGGGCTACACCTTC
v_call: TRBV7-6; clone_size: NA; d_call: NA; cdr3_length: 13; j_call: TRBJ1-5; cdr3_aa: CASSFRADQPQHF; cdr3_nt: TGTGCCAGCAGCTTCAGGGCCGATCAGCCCCAGCATTTT
v_call: TRBV6-5; clone_size: NA; d_call: NA; cdr3_length: 14; j_call: TRBJ2-3; cdr3_aa: CASSPGGPTDTQYF; cdr3_nt: TGTGCCAGCAGTCCCGGAGGCCCCACAGATACGCAGTATTTT
v_call: TRBV7-3; clone_size: NA; d_call: NA; cdr3_length: 13; j_call: TRBJ2-6; cdr3_aa: CASSFAGANVLTF; cdr3_nt: TGTGCCAGCAGCTTTGCTGGGGCCAACGTCCTGACTTTC
v_call: TRBV30; clone_size: NA; d_call: TRBD1; cdr3_length: 13; j_call: TRBJ2-2; cdr3_aa: CAWSTGDTGELFF; cdr3_nt: TGTGCCTGGAGTACAGGGGACACCGGGGAGCTGTTTTTT
v_call: TRBV28; clone_size: NA; d_call: TRBD1; cdr3_length: 16; j_call: TRBJ1-5; cdr3_aa: CASRLSDRPGNQPQHF; cdr3_nt: TGTGCCAGCAGATTATCGGACAGGCCCGGCAATCAGCCCCAGCATTTT
v_call: TRBV6-5; clone_size: NA; d_call: NA; cdr3_length: 15; j_call: TRBJ1-5; cdr3_aa: CASSSPGGVNQPQHF; cdr3_nt: TGTGCCAGCAGTTCACCTGGAGGGGTAAATCAGCCCCAGCATTTT
v_call: TRBV4-1; clone_size: once; d_call: TRBD1; cdr3_length: 17; j_call: TRBJ1-2; cdr3_aa: CASSQDTGQKPNYGYTF; cdr3_nt: TGCGCCAGCAGCCAAGACACGGGACAGAAACCTAACTATGGCTACACCTTC
v_call: TRBV19; clone_size: NA; d_call: NA; cdr3_length: 15; j_call: TRBJ2-4; cdr3_aa: CASSLQTGSKNIQYF; cdr3_nt: TGTGCCAGTAGTTTGCAAACGGGGTCCAAAAACATTCAGTACTTC
v_call: TRBV5-1; clone_size: NA; d_call: NA; cdr3_length: 15; j_call: TRBJ1-1; cdr3_aa: CASSLVVGREAEAFF; cdr3_nt: TGCGCCAGCAGCTTGGTGGTAGGGCGGGAGGCTGAAGCTTTCTTT
v_call: TRBV6-5; clone_size: NA; d_call: TRBD1; cdr3_length: 13; j_call: TRBJ1-5; cdr3_aa: CASIGTGYQPQHF; cdr3_nt: TGTGCCAGCATCGGGACAGGGTATCAGCCCCAGCATTTT
v_call: TRBV6-5; clone_size: NA; d_call: TRBD1; cdr3_length: 14; j_call: TRBJ1-1; cdr3_aa: CASVTGTGNTEAFF; cdr3_nt: TGTGCCAGCGTGACCGGGACAGGGAACACTGAAGCTTTCTTT
v_call: TRBV7-3; clone_size: NA; d_call: NA; cdr3_length: 13; j_call: TRBJ1-1; cdr3_aa: CASSRLLTTEAFF; cdr3_nt: TGTGCCAGCAGCCGTCTTTTAACCACTGAAGCTTTCTTT
v_call: TRBV30; clone_size: NA; d_call: NA; cdr3_length: 13; j_call: TRBJ2-2; cdr3_aa: CAWSEIPTGELFF; cdr3_nt: TGTGCCTGGAGTGAGATTCCCACCGGGGAGCTGTTTTTT
v_call: TRBV7-6; clone_size: NA; d_call: TRBD1; cdr3_length: 16; j_call: TRBJ2-7; cdr3_aa: CASSLKRGQGAHEQYF; cdr3_nt: TGTGCCAGCAGCTTAAAGAGGGGACAGGGGGCCCACGAGCAGTACTTC
v_call: TRBV10-3; clone_size: NA; d_call: NA; cdr3_length: 15; j_call: TRBJ2-1; cdr3_aa: CAISATGVNYNEQFF; cdr3_nt: TGTGCCATCAGCGCGACTGGGGTTAACTACAATGAGCAGTTCTTC
v_call: TRBV7-9; clone_size: NA; d_call: TRBD1; cdr3_length: 14; j_call: TRBJ1-6; cdr3_aa: CASSRGQQNSPLHF; cdr3_nt: TGTGCCAGCAGCAGGGGACAGCAAAATTCACCCCTCCACTTT
v_call: TRBV19; clone_size: NA; d_call: NA; cdr3_length: 15; j_call: TRBJ2-7; cdr3_aa: CASSPEPDLNYEQYF; cdr3_nt: TGTGCCAGTAGTCCCGAGCCTGACCTCAACTACGAGCAGTACTTC
v_call: TRBV7-2; clone_size: NA; d_call: TRBD1; cdr3_length: 14; j_call: TRBJ1-6; cdr3_aa: CASSSTYRGSPLHF; cdr3_nt: TGTGCCAGCAGCTCGACCTACAGGGGATCACCCCTCCACTTT